This section outlines one TCR beta chain sequence together with its context. Its antigen is as yet unknown. The sample is drawn from a study of CD8 T cells in ankylosing spondylitis. General observations from the study: Peripheral blood held disease-linked clones only at relatively low frequency, and these were CD8+. A motif in TCR beta, a set of about 8 highly homologous variants, appeared characteristic of ankylosing spondylitis blood. Matched synovial fluid from ankylosing spondylitis patients was reported to be enriched for disease-linked clones.

Scientists made TCR beta libraries using quantitative 5'-RACE with molecular barcodes. Each CDR3 protein is one row after TCRdb ran MiXCR on the 5' RACE reads. The data show 350,000 to 450,000 distinct CDR3 sequences, 20% seen once. V lost 4 bases and J lost 1, with 13 bases in between. CDR3 length: 15 residues. The germline CDR1 and CDR2 sequences are SGHVS and FNYEAQ. The sequenced material came from blood, either unsorted or a sorted T cell fraction (not recorded which). The sequence came from a male donor with ankylosing spondylitis or in good health (not recorded which). V and J are TRBV7-6 and TRBJ2-5; D is perhaps TRBD1 or TRBD2 (5 bases each). The DNA for the CDR3 is TGTGCCAGCAGCTCCCGGGACCCAGGCCAAGAGACCCAGTACTTC. Residues: CASSSRDPGQETQYF.